Detailed here is one TCR beta chain. Its antigen remains unidentified. No base-level quality is on record; no much larger clone is a single base apart. The data stem from a study of human T cells and chemical hapten exposure (dated by TCRdb to the early 2020s). Study-level background: For sensitization, 2% DPC in acetone was applied to a 2 cm by 2 cm area of upper inner arm skin. Throughout the study period of around 25 weeks, patients also received therapeutic DPC doses to the scalp every week. Patch tests used Finn chambers with 0.01% DPC on the upper back, scored after 6 days by International Contact Dermatitis Research Group standards. Alopecia areata with under or over 50% scalp involvement, alopecia totalis and alopecia universalis were represented in the patient cohort, which was mostly female. Libraries were pooled for sequencing, and per-sample TCR yields varied mainly because of small differences in library volumes within the pool. Peripheral blood TCR repertoire changes were tracked in vivo in alopecia patients during primary and secondary sensitization to the hapten diphenylcyclopropenone (DPC). Blood was sampled from patients pre-sensitization (week 0) and at 2, 6 and about 24 weeks after DPC sensitization. For TCR sequencing, blood came from 25 to 35 alopecia patients at anywhere from one to four time points (pre-sensitization, 2, 6 and 24 weeks). Both TCR alpha and TCR beta chains were sequenced from each blood RNA sample. The investigation overall reported the following: Repeated subsampling changed both the strength of the expansion versus patch-test correlation and the threshold at which the correlation became significant. DPC sensitization did not change the number of TCRs with a frequency above 1 in 1000, and there was no evidence of changes in global repertoire structure. Significantly more large CDR3 similarity clusters were formed by expanded TCRs than by pre-sensitization or healthy control sets, consistent with antigen-driven responses. Patch test score was positively correlated with the number of PT1 expanded TCRs, with significance at thresholds 8, 16 and 32 but not at 4. Alopecia, a presumed autoimmune disease, was present in all patients, so the immune response of the patients might differ from that of healthy individuals.

The time point label for this specimen denotes: patch test 2, 6 weeks after DPC sensitization. The sample's treatment or condition, from its label and the paper: therapeutic diphenylcyclopropenone sensitization with weekly scalp DPC. Total RNA was isolated from unfractionated whole blood collected in Tempus Blood RNA tubes. At each patch-test visit, blood was drawn before the patch test was applied. To be eligible, patients had to be aged 18 to 70, diagnosed with alopecia and judged suitable for DPC therapy, while pregnant patients were excluded. CDR1 and CDR2, per the germline V gene (reference sequence), are DFQATT and SNEGSKA. Compared with germline, V lacks 6 bases and J lacks 0 bases; bases without a gene match: 7. The CDR3 holds 16 amino acids from the cysteine to the phenylalanine. The retained sequence is limited to the CDR3, 48 bases, with the frame set at the first base. The library was obtained by RACE. The instrument was a NextSeq 500. During library preparation, unique molecular identifiers were attached to individual cDNA molecules so that TCRs could be counted in a quantitative, reproducible way. Under the source paper's analysis protocol: Samples had a median of around 92,000 TCRs, with a range from roughly 23,224 to 700,000. The Decombinator software suite was used to annotate the V, J and CDR3 of the TCR reads. Every sample was subsampled to the same number of TCRs (28,000) for the PS versus PT1 abundance plots. TCRs were defined as expanded if absent before sensitization and observed at least eight times at the 2-week time point. TCRdb reran the public reads through fastp at Q25 and MiXCR, keeping productive beta chains. CDR3 protein duplicates are merged, each entry listing the most common genes and DNA. TCRdb, rather than the study authors, made the V and J calls. The sample records about 42,000 distinct CDR3 sequences, more than 9% of which are singletons. The ten most abundant clones make up 11% to 15% of the sample.

This specimen was whole blood, taken in connection with sensitization to the hapten diphenylcyclopropenone (DPC). The chain employs TRBV20-1 and TRBJ2-6, with 8 junctional bases fitting TRBD1. The source of this sequence is a woman younger than 45 with alopecia areata. Some clones in this sample may be carry-over from other donors' samples. CDR3 reads: CSADRGLRSGANVLTF. The bases are TGCAGTGCCGACAGGGGCCTCCGCTCTGGGGCCAACGTCCTGACTTTC.